Each of the 20 T cell receptor beta chains below was sequenced from the same sample in a study of CD8 T cells in Susac syndrome. Reverse transcription of about 0.5 to 1 ug RNA used random hexamers. MiXCR, run by TCRdb on the immunoSEQ multiplex PCR reads, gives a single entry per CDR3 protein. The data contain approximately 74,000 distinct CDR3 sequences, 90% to 95% of them seen just once; the ten biggest clones take up 0.52%. Source material: CD4+ T cells from PBMCs. The receptors shown here come from a human donor with Susac syndrome.

The chain carries TRBV6-5 and TRBJ2-7; D gene ambiguous. Per germline, CDR1 MNHEY and CDR2 SVGAGI. V was clipped by 1 base and J by 3 bases, with 4 bases between them. This CDR3 contains 12 residues. This CDR3 is CASSYFGYEQYF. The CDR3, as DNA: TGTGCCAGCAGTTACTTCGGCTACGAGCAGTACTTC.

The V and J genes are TRBV6-1 and TRBJ1-1; D remains unclear. The CDR3 is made up of 13 amino acids. In germline, CDR1 is MNHNS, CDR2 SASEGT. Deletions cut 1 base from V and 11 bases from J, with 14 bases between. The CDR3 reads CASSEGIKGEAFF. DNA for the CDR3: TGTGCCAGCAGTGAAGGAATTAAGGGTGAGGCTTTCTTT.

This sequence joins TRBV12-3 or TRBV12-4 and TRBJ2-1, with D maybe TRBD2 (5 bases). The CDR3 has 16 amino acids. The germline V and J ends were trimmed by 1 base and 7 bases, with 17 bases remaining between them. The CDR3 protein is CASSLERRSMGNEQFF. For the CDR3, the DNA is TGTGCCAGCAGTTTAGAGCGGAGGTCTATGGGAAATGAGCAGTTCTTC.

Only one count was recorded for this clonotype. The genes are TRBV28 and TRBJ1-3; D uncertain. The ends were cut back, 3 bases at V and 0 bases at J, with 6 bases in the middle. CDR1 is MDHEN and CDR2 is SYDVKM in the germline V gene. There are 14 residues in the CDR3. CDR3: CASSLSFSGNTIYF. DNA of the CDR3: TGTGCCAGCAGTTTGTCCTTCTCTGGAAACACCATATATTTT.

The rearrangement uses TRBV1 and TRBJ2-6; the table's D gene call, TRBD1, was not cross checked with the DNA. TRBV1 represents a pseudogene. CDR3 size: 15 residues. DNA for the CDR3: TGCACCAGCAGCGCCGGGATCCCTGGGGCCAACGTCCTGACTTTC. It encodes CTSSAGIPGANVLTF.

CDR3 residues: CAWSEFGYEQYF. DNA of the CDR3: TGTGCCTGGAGTGAATTCGGGTACGAGCAGTACTTC. V is TRBV30 and J is TRBJ2-7; D remains unclear. Trimming left V 1 base short and J 4 bases short, with 8 bases between. The CDR3 runs 12 residues. Germline V gene lookup returns CDR1 GTSNPN and CDR2 SVGIG (reference sequence).

The chain combines TRBV7-2 with TRBJ2-4; weak D call: TRBD2 (6 bases). The CDR3 is 17 residues long. The ends were cut back, 1 base at V and 0 bases at J, with 13 bases in the middle. Germline V gives CDR1 SGHTA, CDR2 FQGNSA. This CDR3 is CASSLGGLAIAKNIQYF. The CDR3 DNA follows: TGTGCCAGCAGCTTAGGTGGCCTAGCGATAGCCAAAAACATTCAGTACTTC.

The chain combines TRBV20-1 with TRBJ2-7; 11 bases agree with TRBD2. V was clipped by 5 bases and J by 9 bases; unmatched bases: 12. Per the germline V gene, CDR1 is DFQATT and CDR2 is SNEGSKA (reference sequence). This CDR3 comprises 14 residues. The CDR3 spells CSAPLTSGAPGQYF. CDR3 DNA sequence: TGCAGTGCTCCTCTGACTAGCGGGGCCCCCGGGCAGTACTTC.

The chain combines TRBV3-1 with TRBJ2-7; D remains ambiguous. Trimming pared 3 bases from V and 7 bases from J, leaving 13 bases between. This CDR3 spans 13 amino acids. CDR1 and CDR2 from the germline V gene are LGHDT and YNNKEL (reference sequence). CDR3 nucleotides: TGTGCCAGCAGCCATCGCAGACAAGCGGAGCAGTACTTC. Protein: CASSHRRQAEQYF.

The chain combines TRBV18 with TRBJ2-1; D is ambiguous. The CDR3 has 14 residues. From germline, CDR1 is KGHSH and CDR2 LQKENI. V shed 0 bases and J shed 7 bases, with 10 bases lying between them. The CDR3 protein is CASSPPTVGNEQFF. The CDR3 DNA is TGTGCCAGCTCACCACCTACCGTGGGGAATGAGCAGTTCTTC.

This rearrangement joins TRBV30 to TRBJ2-1; 9 bases agree with TRBD2. The CDR3 covers 16 residues. Germline assignment: CDR1 GTSNPN and CDR2 SVGIG (reference sequence). The J segment lost 3 bases and the V segment lost 1 base, leaving 7 bases of the junction unmatched. This chain's CDR3 is CAWSGWVTSGYNEQFF. Here the CDR3 DNA reads TGTGCCTGGAGTGGGTGGGTGACTAGCGGCTACAATGAGCAGTTCTTC.

V usage is TRBV6-5 and J usage is TRBJ2-1; D possibly corresponds to TRBD2 (5 bases). The CDR3 extends over 16 amino acids. Trimming took 8 bases from V and 7 from J, leaving 24 bases between them. Germline V gene lookup returns CDR1 MNHEY and CDR2 SVGAGI. This CDR3 reads CASGFSASWLANEQFF. Here the CDR3 DNA reads TGTGCCAGCGGTTTCTCCGCCAGCTGGTTAGCGAATGAGCAGTTCTTC.

The V call is TRBV5-4, the J call TRBJ2-2; a weak D match, TRBD2 (7 bases). The CDR3 runs 15 residues. Germline V gene data show CDR1 as SGHNT and CDR2 as YYREEE (reference sequence). Trimming took 1 base from V and 4 from J, leaving 11 bases between them. The DNA for the CDR3 is TGTGCCAGCAGCTTGAACGGGGGGCGCACCGGGGAGCTGTTTTTT. It translates to CASSLNGGRTGELFF. Based on the CDR3 plus reference TRBV5-4 and TRBJ2-2, the full variable domain is ETGVTQSPTHLIKTRGQQVTLRCSSQSGHNTVSWYQQALGQGPQFIFQYYREEENGRGNFPPRFSGLQFPNYSSELNVNALELDDSALYLCASSLNGGRTGELFFGEGSRLTVL.

V usage is TRBV19 and J usage is TRBJ2-7, with a possible D match to TRBD1 (6 bases). The germline V gene has CDR1 LNHDA and CDR2 SQIVND (reference sequence). V gave up 6 bases and J gave up 4 bases, with 10 bases separating them. The CDR3 totals 12 residues. The CDR3 loop is CASSGTQYEQYF. The DNA of the CDR3 is TGTGCCAGTAGCGGGACACAGTACGAGCAGTACTTC.

The CDR3 sequence: CASSLSGQRETQYF. The CDR3 coding sequence is TGTGCCAGCAGCTTAAGTGGACAACGGGAGACCCAGTACTTC. The rearrangement uses TRBV7-2 and TRBJ2-5; tentatively, D is TRBD1 (5 bases). This CDR3 is 14 amino acids long. V shed 2 bases and J shed 5 bases, with 12 bases lying between them. Germline V gives CDR1 SGHTA, CDR2 FQGNSA.

This chain links TRBV14 with TRBJ1-2; 7 bases are a match to TRBD1. The V gene end was trimmed by 4 bases and the J gene end by 4 bases; junction bases not matched to a gene: 6. Germline V gene data show CDR1 as SGHDN and CDR2 as FVKESK. This CDR3 has 14 amino acids. DNA of the CDR3: TGTGCCAGCAGCCGGACGGGACAGATCTATGGCTACACCTTC. Residues: CASSRTGQIYGYTF.

The chain is built from TRBV2 and TRBJ2-7; no clear D gene. The CDR3 has 14 residues. The V gene lost 6 bases and the J gene lost 5 bases, with 17 bases spanning the gap. Germline assignment: CDR1 SNHLY and CDR2 FYNNEI. DNA for the CDR3: TGTGCCAGCAGCTTAACGGTGGTATCGGACGAGCAGTACTTC. The encoded protein is CASSLTVVSDEQYF.

This chain joins TRBV9 and TRBJ2-3; no definite D call. Germline CDR1 SGDLS, CDR2 YYNGEE. The length of the CDR3 is 14 residues. V dropped 3 bases and J dropped 2 bases, with 10 bases sitting between them. The CDR3 DNA is TGTGCCAGCAGCGCCCAGGTCGCCACAGATACGCAGTATTTT. Protein sequence: CASSAQVATDTQYF.

This clonotype was counted a single time. The chain is built from TRBV6-1 and TRBJ2-6; 8 bases align to TRBD1. The ends lost 7 bases at V and 0 bases at J; junction bases unmatched: 5. This CDR3 contains 16 residues. Per germline, CDR1 MNHNS and CDR2 SASEGT. The CDR3 region is CASKEQGVSGANVLTF. DNA for the CDR3: TGTGCCAGCAAGGAACAGGGGGTCTCTGGGGCCAACGTCCTGACTTTC.

The gene calls are TRBV5-1 and TRBJ1-1; D gene ambiguous. CDR1 is SGHRS and CDR2 is YFSETQ in the germline V gene. The CDR3 loop spans 14 amino acids. The V gene lost 0 bases and the J gene lost 10 bases, with 16 bases spanning the gap. The CDR3 DNA follows: TGCGCCAGCAGCTTGGCCGTGGAGTCAACGGTAGCTTTCTTT. Amino acids: CASSLAVESTVAFF. Supplemented by reference TRBV5-1 and TRBJ1-1, the full variable domain reads KAGVTQTPRYLIKTRGQQVTLSCSPISGHRSVSWYQQTPGQGLQFLFEYFSETQRNKGNFPGRFSGRQFSNSRSEMNVSTLELGDSALYLCASSLAVESTVAFFGQGTRLTVV.